The entry below gives a single T cell receptor (beta chain) sequence along with its context. Its cognate antigen has yet to be identified. No quality values exist for individual bases; no much larger clone is one base distant. Sequences SQVTM (CDR1) and ANQGSEA (CDR2) are obtained from the germline V gene. CDR3 length: 14 amino acids, cysteine to phenylalanine. The CDR3 DNA has 42 bases and is translated from base 1. The trim is 8 bases for V and 11 bases for J, with a gap of 27 bases between the germline ends. These data are taken from a study of CD8 T cells in ankylosing spondylitis (dated by TCRdb to 2017 to 2019). Turning to the overall study: The study profiled T cell receptor beta repertoires in healthy donors and ankylosing spondylitis patients to find disease-linked TCR variants. The whole study cohort included 108 healthy donors and 20 to 25 ankylosing spondylitis patients. Peripheral blood was sampled, and synovial fluid was additionally collected from ankylosing spondylitis patients. Here is what the overall study found, with its caveats: Significant enrichment of the disease-linked clones was reported in matched synovial fluid samples from ankylosing spondylitis patients. A TCR beta motif made up of several highly homologous amino acid variants appeared to be characteristic of blood from ankylosing spondylitis patients. Some TCR beta motif variants had previously been reported in synovial fluid and blood of reactive arthritis patients, which suggested common disease-initiation mechanisms. The disease-linked clones had a CD8+ phenotype and were found at relatively low frequencies in peripheral blood.

The sample was run on an Illumina HiSeq 2500. Quantitative 5'-RACE with molecular barcodes was the method used to prepare the TCR beta libraries. Turning to the authors' computational methods: A new computational method, built on a probabilistic model of VDJ rearrangement, was used to identify disease-linked TCR variants. The public reads were run again by TCRdb, first through fastp at Q25 and then through MiXCR, and only productive beta chains were kept. Rows merge per CDR3 protein into single entries with the most common DNA and genes. Here the V and J calls rest on TCRdb's processing, not on the authors' analysis. The sample profile shows under 450,000 distinct CDR3 sequences; about 20% of them were found once. The top ten clonotypes cover about an eighth of the sample.

This receptor was identified in a male donor with ankylosing spondylitis or in good health (not recorded which). The receptor chain draws on TRBV29-1 and TRBJ1-1; TRBD1 is a weak D gene call, 5 bases matching. The sequenced sample was blood, either unsorted or a sorted T cell fraction (not recorded which). The base sequence is TGCAGCTTTAGCAAGCCGGGACCCCAGGAGGGGGCTTTCTTT. Its protein reads: CSFSKPGPQEGAFF.